This T cell receptor beta chain derives from a study of cytomegalovirus exposure and HLA in healthy donors. The study's findings and limits: Highly shared variants forming one cluster were likely a sequencing artifact.

PCR employed 60 Vbeta and 13 Jbeta primers. Data came from immunoSEQ multiplex PCR; TCRdb stores just in-frame clones and leaves some out. The sample contains over 50,000 clones, 70% to 85% of which appear only once. The V gene's germline CDR1 is SGHNT and CDR2 YYREEE (reference sequence). J gave up 2 bases and V 4 bases, and 10 bases lay outside the gene matches. The CDR3 contains 16 residues. Of note for this clone: The antigen is unknown.

Source material: PBMCs. The chain has TRBV5-4 and TRBJ1-2; the match to TRBD1 covers 8 bases. This sequence originates from a man aged 35 to 55 in good health and CMV-seronegative. The CDR3 DNA follows: TGTGCCAGCAGCCTTGGGACAGGCGTGGAGAACTATGGCTACACCTTC. This encodes CASSLGTGVENYGYTF.